These 10 T cell receptor beta chains originate from one sample sequenced in a study of shared clonotypes between healthy human individuals. Some clones are missing from TCRdb's copy, which holds only in-frame ones; the method was immunoSEQ multiplex PCR. Here the sample spans some 2.3 million clones, about 92% being singletons. The specimen was naive CD4+ T cells from PBMCs. As for subset: CD45RA+ positively selected. The receptors were sampled from a young man in good health. Some clones in this sample may be carry-over from other donors' samples.

This rearrangement joins TRBV28 to TRBJ2-7, with 7 bases identical to TRBD2. Unmatched junction bases numbered 14, after V lost 6 bases and J lost 3 bases. The V gene's germline CDR1 is MDHEN and CDR2 SYDVKM. This CDR3 is 16 amino acids long. The CDR3 coding sequence is TGTGCCAGCAGCACCGGGAGCGGGATTACAGTCTACGAGCAGTACTTC. It codes for CASSTGSGITVYEQYF.

The V call is TRBV10-3, the J call TRBJ2-5; D gene uncertain. Between the trimmed V and J ends, which lost 5 bases and 3 bases, there was a span of 4 bases. This CDR3 is built from 11 residues. Germline V gene lookup returns CDR1 ENHRY and CDR2 SYGVKD. CDR3 coding DNA: TGTGCCATCAGTTCCGAAGAGACCCAGTACTTC. Protein sequence: CAISSEETQYF.

The V and J genes are TRBV5-1 and TRBJ1-3; no reliable D call. This CDR3 is built from 15 residues. Germline CDR1 is SGHRS and CDR2 is YFSETQ. The V end lost 0 bases, the J end lost 1 base, and 8 bases lay between the germline ends. The CDR3 is CASSLGAYSGNTIYF. In nucleotides, the CDR3 is TGCGCCAGCAGCTTGGGGGCGTATTCTGGAAACACCATATATTTT.

This clone was detected once. This rearrangement joins TRBV7-2 to TRBJ2-5, with 12 nucleotides matching TRBD2. Germline V gives CDR1 SGHTA, CDR2 FQGNSA. The length of the CDR3 is 16 residues. The V gene end was trimmed by 0 bases and the J gene end by 6 bases; junction bases not matched to a gene: 5. The CDR3 DNA is TGTGCCAGCAGCTTAGCGACTAGCGGGAGTGGAAAGACCCAGTACTTC. Protein product: CASSLATSGSGKTQYF. The whole variable domain, remainder taken from reference TRBV7-2 and TRBJ2-5, is GAGVSQSPSNKVTEKGKDVELRCDPISGHTALYWYRQSLGQGLEFLIYFQGNSAPDKSGLPSDRFSAERTGGSVSTLTIQRTQQEDSAVYLCASSLATSGSGKTQYFGPGTRLLVL.

This clone was recorded only once. The chain links TRBV29-1 to TRBJ1-1; possibly TRBD1 for D (5 bases). The CDR3 spans 12 residues. The germline V and J ends were trimmed by 7 bases and 10 bases, with 19 bases remaining between them. From germline, CDR1 is SQVTM and CDR2 ANQGSEA. The CDR3: CSAWGRGLAAFF. CDR3 sequence (DNA): TGCAGCGCCTGGGGGAGGGGCCTTGCAGCTTTCTTT.

The genes are TRBV5-4 and TRBJ2-5; D gene ambiguous. The V end lost 0 bases, the J end lost 7 bases, and 16 bases lay between the germline ends. This CDR3 has 15 amino acids. CDR1 SGHNT and CDR2 YYREEE come from the germline V gene (reference sequence). The CDR3 protein is CASSLVGAREATQYF. DNA of the CDR3: TGTGCCAGCAGCTTGGTAGGCGCCCGAGAGGCGACCCAGTACTTC. Variable domain in full (rest from reference TRBV5-4 and TRBJ2-5): ETGVTQSPTHLIKTRGQQVTLRCSSQSGHNTVSWYQQALGQGPQFIFQYYREEENGRGNFPPRFSGLQFPNYSSELNVNALELDDSALYLCASSLVGAREATQYFGPGTRLLVL.

A remark on this clone: The DNA is left out, because the CDR3 cannot be placed on it with certainty; the CDR3 is given as TCRdb lists it. J is TRBJ1-5 and V is TRBV6-1; the table's D call of TRBD1 was not tested on the DNA. The CDR3 sequence runs 13 residues, both termini included. Germline V gives CDR1 MNHNS, CDR2 SASEGT. The CDR3 spells CASILDRYGPQHF.

The chain joins TRBV5-1 to TRBJ2-3; 7 bases agree with TRBD1. After removal of 4 bases from V and 4 bases from J, the junction contained 9 bases not matched to a gene. The CDR3 length is 15 residues. Germline V CDR1 and CDR2: SGHRS, YFSETQ. The CDR3 DNA follows: TGCGCCAGCAGCATCGCCCTACAGGGGCCAGATACGCAGTATTTT. It yields the protein CASSIALQGPDTQYF.

The V gene is TRBV25-1, the J gene TRBJ2-3, with D maybe TRBD1 (6 bases). V lost 6 bases and J 0 bases, leaving 13 bases between the germline ends. The CDR3 is 15 residues long. Germline V gives CDR1 MGHDK, CDR2 SYGVNS. The CDR3 region is CASSRTGPSTDTQYF. In DNA, the CDR3 is TGTGCCAGCAGCCGTACAGGGCCCAGCACAGATACGCAGTATTTT.

The chain carries TRBV6-1 and TRBJ2-2; D might be TRBD1 (6 bases). The CDR3 contains 15 residues. Germline V gene sequence: CDR1 MNHNS, CDR2 SASEGT. V lost 7 bases and J lost 1, with 13 bases in between. This CDR3 reads CASKLPTGNTGELFF. The CDR3, as DNA: TGTGCCAGCAAACTTCCGACAGGGAACACCGGGGAGCTGTTTTTT.